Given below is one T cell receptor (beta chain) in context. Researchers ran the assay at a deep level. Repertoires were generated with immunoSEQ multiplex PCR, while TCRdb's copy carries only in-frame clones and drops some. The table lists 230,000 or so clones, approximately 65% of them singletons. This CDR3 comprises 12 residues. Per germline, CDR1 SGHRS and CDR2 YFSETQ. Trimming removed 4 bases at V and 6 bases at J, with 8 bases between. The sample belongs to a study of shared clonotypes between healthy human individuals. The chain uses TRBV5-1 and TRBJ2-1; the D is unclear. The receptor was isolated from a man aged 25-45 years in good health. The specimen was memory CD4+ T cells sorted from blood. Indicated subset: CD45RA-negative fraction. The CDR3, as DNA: TGCGCCAGCAGCAACGAGGTCAATGAGCAGTTCTTC. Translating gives CASSNEVNEQFF.